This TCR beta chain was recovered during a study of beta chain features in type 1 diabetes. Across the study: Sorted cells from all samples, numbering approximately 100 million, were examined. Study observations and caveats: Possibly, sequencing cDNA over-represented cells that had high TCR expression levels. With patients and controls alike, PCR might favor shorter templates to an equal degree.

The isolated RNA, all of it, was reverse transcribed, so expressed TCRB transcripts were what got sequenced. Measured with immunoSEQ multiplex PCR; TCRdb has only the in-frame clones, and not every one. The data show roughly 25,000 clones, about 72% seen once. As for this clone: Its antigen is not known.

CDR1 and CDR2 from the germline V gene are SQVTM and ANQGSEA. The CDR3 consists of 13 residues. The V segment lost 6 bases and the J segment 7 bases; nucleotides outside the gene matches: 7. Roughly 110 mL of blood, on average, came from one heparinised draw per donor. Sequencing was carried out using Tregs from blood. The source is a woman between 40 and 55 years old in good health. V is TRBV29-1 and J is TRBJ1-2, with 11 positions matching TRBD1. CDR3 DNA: TGCAGCGTAACCCTCGGGACAGGGGGTGGCTACACCTTC. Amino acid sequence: CSVTLGTGGGYTF.